The sequence of this TCR beta chain was determined in a study of blood T cell repertoires in COVID-19. CDR1 and CDR2 from the germline V gene are LNHDA and SQIVND (reference sequence). The CDR3 covers 11 residues. Trimming removed 3 bases from V and 11 bases from J, with 8 bases in between. Authors' methods: Reference gene primer amplification yielded estimated nucleated cell counts. Libraries were prepared by immunoSEQ multiplex PCR; TCRdb keeps only in-frame clonotypes and omits some of them. V, J and clone size reflect that table, while D and trimming were determined from the DNA. The sample lists about 430,000 clones; around 89% were seen once. The participants were between about 18 and 90 years old and came from fewer than 25 US areas. Symptom resolution, clearance, or two negative PCRs marked donors in Cohort 3 as recovered.

V gene TRBV19 combines with J gene TRBJ1-5; D is undetermined. The TCR was taken from a man between 25 and 39 years old who had recovered from COVID-19. Material: PBMCs or T cells enriched from blood (not recorded which). CDR3 sequence reads: CASSMGEAQHF. CDR3 bases: TGTGCCAGTAGTATGGGTGAGGCCCAGCATTTT.